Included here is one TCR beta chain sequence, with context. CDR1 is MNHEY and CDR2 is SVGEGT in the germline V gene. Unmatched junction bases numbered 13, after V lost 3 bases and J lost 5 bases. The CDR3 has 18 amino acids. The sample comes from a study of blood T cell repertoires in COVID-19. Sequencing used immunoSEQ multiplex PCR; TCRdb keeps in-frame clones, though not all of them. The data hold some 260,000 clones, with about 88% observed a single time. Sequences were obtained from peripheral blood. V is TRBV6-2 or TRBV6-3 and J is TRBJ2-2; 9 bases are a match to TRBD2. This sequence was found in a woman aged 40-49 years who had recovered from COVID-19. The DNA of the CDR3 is TGTGCCAGCAGTTATGAGCGGGGGGCCCGAATTATGACCGGGGAGCTGTTTTTT. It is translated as CASSYERGARIMTGELFF.